This T cell receptor beta chain was recovered during a study of blood T cells in healthy people across ages. Study results and limitations: Expanded clonotype changes were possibly confounded by unknown donor CMV status.

Donors were healthy Caucasian individuals from Russia aged roughly 6 to 95. There were at least 6 micrograms of total RNA extracted from every sample. Combining a sample-barcoded 5' primer with a J-beta primer mix, a second PCR ran for roughly 7 to 12 cycles. Each CDR3 protein gets one entry after TCRdb re-called the 5' RACE reads with MiXCR. The table shows about 1,000,000 distinct CDR3 sequences, with more than 35% occurring only once. On this clonotype: As yet, its antigen is unknown. Sequence at one end of the junction differs from germline and may be a read error.

The source material was blood. This TCR was sampled from a woman aged 55-69 years in good health.

The CDR3 DNA is TGTGCCACCAGCAGAGTAGCGGGGGTCAATGGGCAGTTCTTC. Amino acid sequence: CATSRVAGVNGQFF. V and J are TRBV15 and TRBJ2-1, with TRBD2 matching 9 bases. The CDR3 length is 14 residues. CDR1 and CDR2 from the germline V gene are LNHNV and YYDKDF (reference sequence).